Presented here are 23 T cell receptor beta chains from one specimen sequenced in a study of blood T cell repertoires in COVID-19. Generated by immunoSEQ multiplex PCR, the TCRdb table keeps only in-frame clones and is missing some. The table includes under 250,000 clones, 86% detected once. The sample comprised peripheral blood. The receptors were sampled from a woman aged 80 or over with COVID-19, enrolled during active disease.

V and J are TRBV3-1 (or the pseudogene TRBV3-2) and TRBJ2-5, with TRBD2 matching over 9 bases. Trimming at V came to 2 bases and at J to 3 bases, leaving 4 bases not matched to a gene. The germline CDR1 and CDR2 sequences are LGHDT and YNNKEL (reference sequence). This CDR3 has 15 amino acids. CDR3 sequence reads: CASSQQAGGKETQYF. Here the CDR3 DNA reads TGTGCCAGCAGCCAACAAGCGGGGGGTAAAGAGACCCAGTACTTC.

J is TRBJ2-2 and V is TRBV28, with D maybe TRBD1 (7 bases). CDR1 and CDR2 (germline): MDHEN, SYDVKM. The CDR3 is made up of 13 amino acids. V was cut by 8 bases and J by 9 bases, with 16 bases left in between. CDR3 sequence reads: CASRDRDSRELFF. The CDR3 DNA sequence: TGTGCCAGCCGAGACAGGGACTCGAGGGAGCTGTTTTTT.

This clone was picked up one time. This chain uses TRBV30 with TRBJ1-5; tentatively, D is TRBD1 (5 bases). Germline values: CDR1 GTSNPN, CDR2 SVGIG (reference sequence). The CDR3 is 14 amino acids. V was shortened by 1 base and J by 3 bases, with 10 bases between the two germline ends. DNA of the CDR3: TGTGCCTGGAGTGAGGGGTTGGACAATCAGCCCCAGCATTTT. Its protein is CAWSEGLDNQPQHF.

This clone was seen just once. J is TRBJ1-6 and V is TRBV19; TRBD1 might be the D (6 bases). V lost 8 bases and J 7 bases, leaving 18 bases between the germline ends. CDR3 length: 15 amino acids. Looked up from germline, CDR1 is LNHDA and CDR2 is SQIVND (reference sequence). This chain's CDR3 is CASSKGGRANSPLHF. The CDR3 DNA reads as TGTGCCAGTTCCAAAGGGGGACGGGCAAATTCACCCCTCCACTTT.

This clone was recorded only once. The V gene is TRBV5-1, the J gene TRBJ1-4; D is possibly TRBD1 (5 bases). CDR3 length: 14 amino acids. Germline CDR1 is SGHRS and CDR2 is YFSETQ. V was shortened by 3 bases and J by 4 bases, with 10 bases between the two germline ends. The CDR3 spells CASSSGQINEKLFF. The CDR3 region has the DNA TGCGCCAGCAGCTCTGGACAAATTAATGAAAAACTGTTTTTT. Looking up the rest from reference TRBV5-1 and TRBJ1-4 gives the full variable domain: KAGVTQTPRYLIKTRGQQVTLSCSPISGHRSVSWYQQTPGQGLQFLFEYFSETQRNKGNFPGRFSGRQFSNSRSEMNVSTLELGDSALYLCASSSGQINEKLFFGSGTQLSVL.

J is TRBJ2-7 and V is TRBV27; tentative D call: TRBD2 (6 bases). Between the trimmed V and J ends, which lost 3 bases and 0 bases, there was a span of 15 bases. The CDR3 has 16 amino acids. Germline CDR1 MNHEY, CDR2 SMNVEV (reference sequence). The CDR3 loop is CASSFLGTYSSYEQYF. CDR3 sequence (DNA): TGTGCCAGCAGTTTCCTCGGGACTTATAGCTCCTACGAGCAGTACTTC.

The rearrangement links TRBV30 to TRBJ1-4; unclear D gene. Germline V lookup: CDR1 GTSNPN, CDR2 SVGIG (reference sequence). CDR3 length: 15 amino acids. Trimming took off 4 bases at V and 1 base at J, with 13 bases between the two ends. CDR3: CAWTRGPGTNEKLFF. CDR3 in DNA: TGTGCCTGGACTCGCGGCCCTGGAACTAATGAAAAACTGTTTTTT.

The J gene is TRBJ1-5, the V gene TRBV6-5; 9 bases fit TRBD1. The germline gives CDR1 MNHEY, CDR2 SVGAGI. V shed 6 bases and J 7 bases; nucleotides not matched to a gene: 10. The CDR3 is made up of 15 amino acids. The CDR3 bases are TGTGCCAGCAGATCGGGACAGGGAAGAGGGCAGCCCCAGCATTTT. Encoded protein: CASRSGQGRGQPQHF.

In this sample, this clone turned up a few times. This rearrangement joins TRBV7-9 to TRBJ1-2; 7 nucleotides match TRBD1. The CDR3 spans 17 residues. Germline CDR1 SEHNR, CDR2 FQNEAQ (reference sequence). The V and J ends lost 5 bases and 7 bases, in that order; junction bases with no gene match: 19. DNA of the CDR3: TGTGCCAGCAGCGAGAGACTATCCGGTTCGGACAGGTTTGGCTACACCTTC. Residues: CASSERLSGSDRFGYTF.

The gene calls are TRBV6-5 and TRBJ2-3; 11 bases are shared with TRBD2. This CDR3 contains 15 residues. Germline V CDR1 and CDR2: MNHEY, SVGAGI. Trimming removed 5 bases from V and 0 bases from J; junction bases left unmatched: 1. CDR3 DNA sequence: TGTGCCAGCAGTCGACTAGCGGGGAGCACAGATACGCAGTATTTT. It yields the protein CASSRLAGSTDTQYF.

The chain links TRBV18 to TRBJ1-5; 9 nucleotides line up with TRBD1. The length of the CDR3 is 14 residues. After removal of 11 bases from V and 5 bases from J, the junction contained 10 bases not matched to a gene. CDR1 and CDR2 from the germline V gene are KGHSH and LQKENI. In DNA form, the CDR3 reads TGTGCCGCCGAGCGGGACAGGGATCATCAGCCCCAGCATTTT. Its translation: CAAERDRDHQPQHF.

This clone was counted a single time. The chain links TRBV18 to TRBJ1-2; a possible D gene is TRBD1 (5 bases). CDR1 and CDR2 from the germline V gene are KGHSH and LQKENI. The CDR3 contains 15 residues. Between the trimmed V and J ends, which lost 3 bases and 5 bases, there was a span of 16 bases. CDR3 DNA sequence: TGTGCCAGCTCACCCGCGGGGACGGGAAGTTATGGCTACACCTTC. Translating gives CASSPAGTGSYGYTF.

The chain uses TRBV15 and TRBJ1-5; D uncertain. V was pared by 3 bases and J by 5 bases, with 14 bases between. The V gene's germline CDR1 is LNHNV and CDR2 YYDKDF (reference sequence). The CDR3 runs 15 residues. In nucleotides, the CDR3 is TGTGCCACCAGCAGGCGCCCTAGCGGGGATCAGCCCCAGCATTTT. The encoded protein is CATSRRPSGDQPQHF.

The J gene is TRBJ2-3, the V gene TRBV4-3; weak D call: TRBD2 (7 bases). The V end was cut by 1 base, the J end by 5 bases, with 13 bases between. The CDR3 consists of 15 residues. From germline, CDR1 is LGHNA and CDR2 YSLEER. CDR3 sequence (DNA): TGCGCCAGCAGCCAAGGGGCGGGGGCGAAAGATACGCAGTATTTT. Its protein is CASSQGAGAKDTQYF.

J is TRBJ2-1 and V is TRBV28, with 7 bases lining up with TRBD1. Trimming removed 5 bases from V and 0 bases from J; junction bases left unmatched: 16. Per the germline V gene, CDR1 is MDHEN and CDR2 is SYDVKM. The CDR3 has 19 residues. The CDR3 nucleotides are TGTGCCAGCAGTGCGAAGTTAGGGACAGCCCCGAGCTCCTACAATGAGCAGTTCTTC. Residues: CASSAKLGTAPSSYNEQFF.

This clone was found a few times. The chain couples TRBV6-2 or TRBV6-3 to TRBJ2-1; perhaps TRBD1 as D (6 bases). This CDR3 is 14 amino acids long. V shed 0 bases and J shed 10 bases, with 13 bases lying between them. The germline V gene has CDR1 MNHEY and CDR2 SVGEGT. The CDR3 sequence is CASSYSPGVREQFF. The CDR3 bases are TGTGCCAGCAGTTACTCTCCAGGGGTAAGGGAGCAGTTCTTC.

The V and J genes are TRBV11-3 and TRBJ2-7; the D gene is possibly TRBD1 (6 bases). The CDR3 totals 15 residues. V shed 3 bases and J shed 2 bases, with 14 bases lying between them. CDR1 SGHNT and CDR2 YENEEA come from the germline V gene. CDR3 nucleotide sequence: TGTGCCAGCAGCTTCGGTCAGGGGACGACCTACGAGCAGTACTTC. Its protein is CASSFGQGTTYEQYF.

This clone was seen a single time. The chain is built from TRBV6-5 and TRBJ1-2; TRBD1 matches at 8 bases. CDR1 and CDR2 (germline): MNHEY, SVGAGI. V lost 6 bases to trimming and J lost 2 bases; unmatched junction nucleotides: 8. The CDR3 has 15 residues. Here the CDR3 DNA reads TGTGCCAGCAGCCCAGACAGGGGCCGCAACTATGGCTACACCTTC. Protein: CASSPDRGRNYGYTF.

The rearrangement links TRBV6-4 to TRBJ2-3, with 11 nucleotides matching TRBD2. The trim removed 9 bases at V and 1 base at J, leaving 15 bases unmatched. Germline V CDR1 and CDR2: MRHNA, SNTAGT. The CDR3 is 18 amino acids. DNA for the CDR3: TGTGCCAGGGGGATACTAGCGGGGGAGCTTACTGGCACAGATACGCAGTATTTT. This translates into CARGILAGELTGTDTQYF.

The rearrangement uses TRBV5-1 and TRBJ2-1; D is unresolved. The CDR3 has 15 residues. V dropped 0 bases and J dropped 2 bases, with 9 bases sitting between them. The germline gives CDR1 SGHRS, CDR2 YFSETQ. As DNA, the CDR3 is TGCGCCAGCAGCTTGGGTCAGGTGACCTACAATGAGCAGTTCTTC. Its translation is CASSLGQVTYNEQFF.

The chain is built from TRBV5-6 and TRBJ1-1, with 8 bases aligning to TRBD1. Germline CDR1 is SGHDT and CDR2 is YYEEEE. The CDR3 contains 14 residues. V trimming: 1 base; J trimming: 1 base; junction bases outside the gene matches: 0. The CDR3 here is CASSLQGANTEAFF. CDR3 sequence (DNA): TGTGCCAGCAGCTTGCAGGGGGCGAACACTGAAGCTTTCTTT.

CDR3 DNA sequence: TGTGCCAGCAGCGACATAACAGGGGCAGGTCATGGCTACACCTTC. It codes for CASSDITGAGHGYTF. This rearrangement joins TRBV11-2 to TRBJ1-2; TRBD1 agrees at 7 bases. J lost 6 bases, V lost 5 bases, and 12 bases had no gene match. Germline V gives CDR1 SGHAT, CDR2 FQNNGV. This CDR3 is built from 15 residues.

The chain uses TRBV10-1 and TRBJ1-1; 9 nucleotides align to TRBD1. Trimming took 4 bases from V and 6 from J; bases not matched to a gene: 9. CDR1 is WNHNN and CDR2 is SYGVQD in the germline V gene (reference sequence). The CDR3 is made up of 15 amino acids. Written as DNA, the CDR3 is TGCGCCAGCAGTGTGGGACAGGGCCCTTTCCCTGAAGCTTTCTTT. Protein: CASSVGQGPFPEAFF.